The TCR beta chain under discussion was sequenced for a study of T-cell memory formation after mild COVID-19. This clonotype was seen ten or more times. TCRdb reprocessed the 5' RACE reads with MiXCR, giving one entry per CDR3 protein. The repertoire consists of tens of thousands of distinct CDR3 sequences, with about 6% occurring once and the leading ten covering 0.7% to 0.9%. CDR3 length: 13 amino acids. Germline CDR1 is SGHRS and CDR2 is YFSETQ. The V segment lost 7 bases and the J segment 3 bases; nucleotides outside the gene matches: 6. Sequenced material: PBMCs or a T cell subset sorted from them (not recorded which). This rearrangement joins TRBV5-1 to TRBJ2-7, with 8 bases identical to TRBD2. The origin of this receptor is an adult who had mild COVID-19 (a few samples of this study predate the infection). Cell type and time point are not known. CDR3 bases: TGCGCCAGCTCGGAGACTAGCGACTACGAGCAGTACTTC. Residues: CASSETSDYEQYF.